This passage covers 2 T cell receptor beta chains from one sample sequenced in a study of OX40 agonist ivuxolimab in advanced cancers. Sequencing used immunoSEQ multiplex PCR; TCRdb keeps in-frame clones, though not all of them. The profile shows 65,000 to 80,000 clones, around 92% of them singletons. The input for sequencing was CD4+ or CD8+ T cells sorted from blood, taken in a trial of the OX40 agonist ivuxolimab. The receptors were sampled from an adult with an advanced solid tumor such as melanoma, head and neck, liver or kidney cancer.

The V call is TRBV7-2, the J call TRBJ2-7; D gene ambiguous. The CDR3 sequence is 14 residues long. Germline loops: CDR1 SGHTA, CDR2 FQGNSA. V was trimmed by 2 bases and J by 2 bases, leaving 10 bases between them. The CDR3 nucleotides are TGTGCCAGCAGCTTAATGGGTTCGGCCTACGAGCAGTACTTC. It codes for CASSLMGSAYEQYF. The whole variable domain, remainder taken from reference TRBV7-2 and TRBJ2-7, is GAGVSQSPSNKVTEKGKDVELRCDPISGHTALYWYRQSLGQGLEFLIYFQGNSAPDKSGLPSDRFSAERTGGSVSTLTIQRTQQEDSAVYLCASSLMGSAYEQYFGPGTRLTVT.

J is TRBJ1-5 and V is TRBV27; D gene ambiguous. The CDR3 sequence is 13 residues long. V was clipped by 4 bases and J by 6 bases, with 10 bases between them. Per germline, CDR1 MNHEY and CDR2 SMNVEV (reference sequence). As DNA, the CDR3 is TGTGCCAGCAGTTCTCTCCCCCCTCAGCCCCAGCATTTT. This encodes CASSSLPPQPQHF.